This T cell receptor beta chain is drawn from a study of OX40 agonist ivuxolimab in advanced cancers. Looked up from germline, CDR1 is SEHNR and CDR2 is FQNEAQ (reference sequence). The CDR3 contains 12 residues. The V end was cut by 1 base, the J end by 8 bases, with 6 bases between. Measured with immunoSEQ multiplex PCR; TCRdb has only the in-frame clones, and not every one. This sample carries under 100,000 clones, more than 80% of them seen once, and the ten largest clones take around 2.5%. This chain connects TRBV7-9 to TRBJ2-4; D is uncertain. This specimen consisted of CD4+ or CD8+ T cells sorted from blood, obtained in a trial of the OX40 agonist ivuxolimab. This receptor was obtained from an adult with an advanced solid tumor such as melanoma, head and neck, liver or kidney cancer. This chain's CDR3 is CASSLVEDIQYF. Here the CDR3 DNA reads TGTGCCAGCAGCTTAGTTGAGGACATTCAGTACTTC.